These T cell receptor beta chains were read from a single sample in a study of blood T cell repertoires in COVID-19. Clones were read by immunoSEQ multiplex PCR, and TCRdb kept only the in-frame ones, dropping some. The profile shows 150,000 to 170,000 clones, about 80% of them singletons. Sequences were obtained from PBMCs or T cells enriched from blood (not recorded which). The source of these receptors is a man over 45 who had recovered from COVID-19. Each CDR3 is given with its conserved first and last residue. A D gene is named only where the DNA matches it firmly. Clone size is stated in some rows and not others, as once, few, many or a class when expanded.

j_call v_call d_call clone_size cdr3_aa cdr3_nt
TRBJ1-3 TRBV6-5 . . CASSLTGIGNTIYF TGTGCCAGCAGCCTAACAGGGATCGGAAACACCATATATTTT
TRBJ1-3 TRBV20-1 . . CSASRQADSGNTIYF TGCAGTGCTAGTCGACAGGCAGACTCTGGAAACACCATATATTTT
TRBJ1-4 TRBV6-1 TRBD1 . CASSETQGAQTNEKLFF TGTGCCAGCAGTGAAACCCAGGGGGCGCAAACTAATGAAAAACTGTTTTTT
TRBJ1-1 TRBV6-5 . . CASSYELNTEAFF TGTGCCAGCAGTTATGAGTTGAACACTGAAGCTTTCTTT
TRBJ2-7 TRBV7-6 TRBD2 once CASSAGLAGPPYEQYF TGTGCCAGCAGCGCCGGACTAGCGGGACCGCCCTACGAGCAGTACTTC
TRBJ2-1 TRBV2 TRBD2 . CASSPAGYNEQFF TGTGCCAGCAGCCCAGCGGGGTACAATGAGCAGTTCTTC
TRBJ1-5 TRBV6-5 . . CASSQGGGGQPQHF TGTGCCAGCAGCCAAGGGGGGGGAGGTCAGCCCCAGCATTTT
TRBJ2-1 TRBV7-2 TRBD2 few CASSLVWTSGGTSYNEQFF TGTGCCAGCAGCTTAGTTTGGACTAGCGGGGGAACCTCCTACAATGAGCAGTTCTTC
TRBJ2-5 TRBV5-5 TRBD1 . CASSTRQGGETQYF TGTGCCAGCAGCACCAGACAGGGGGGTGAGACCCAGTACTTC
TRBJ1-4 TRBV11-2 . . CASSPGVLSEKLFF TGTGCCAGCAGCCCGGGAGTTCTGAGTGAAAAACTGTTTTTT
TRBJ2-7 TRBV2 TRBD1 . CASREQGATYEQYF TGTGCCAGCAGAGAACAGGGGGCTACGTACGAGCAGTACTTC
TRBJ1-1 TRBV5-1 . few CASSLEPGAGTEAFF TGCGCCAGCAGCTTGGAGCCAGGGGCTGGTACTGAAGCTTTCTTT
TRBJ1-1 TRBV12-3/TRBV12-4 . . CASSLTEGTEAFF TGTGCCAGCAGTTTGACAGAAGGCACTGAAGCTTTCTTT
TRBJ1-6 TRBV11-2 . once CASSQQEHGNSPLHF TGTGCCAGCAGCCAACAGGAACATGGGAATTCACCCCTCCACTTT
TRBJ1-5 TRBV5-6 TRBD1 . CASSLRGRLQPQHF TGTGCCAGCAGCTTAAGGGGGCGGTTACAGCCCCAGCATTTT
TRBJ2-6 TRBV10-3 . . CAISVGERTGANVLTF TGTGCCATCAGTGTCGGTGAGAGGACTGGGGCCAACGTCCTGACTTTC
TRBJ2-2 TRBV3-1/TRBV3-2 TRBD2 many CASSQEGLAITGELFF TGTGCCAGCAGCCAAGAGGGACTAGCGATCACCGGGGAGCTGTTTTTT
TRBJ2-7 TRBV7-7 TRBD1 . CASSLYRDRVYEQYF TGTGCCAGCAGCTTGTACCGGGACAGGGTCTACGAGCAGTACTTC
TRBJ1-2 TRBV19 . . CASSIETGIYGYTF TGTGCCAGTAGTATAGAAACAGGGATCTATGGCTACACCTTC
TRBJ2-5 TRBV3-1/TRBV3-2 . . CASSQYSGEETQYF TGTGCCAGCAGCCAATATTCAGGGGAAGAGACCCAGTACTTC
TRBJ2-3 TRBV18 . . CASSPDTNTDTQYF TGTGCCAGCTCGCCGGACACCAACACAGATACGCAGTATTTT
TRBJ1-2 TRBV6-4 . . CASSDSSGLNGYTF TGTGCCAGCAGTGACTCGTCAGGTCTGAACGGCTACACCTTC
TRBJ2-1 TRBV5-1 TRBD2 . CASSGQTSPSEQFF TGCGCCAGCAGCGGCCAGACTAGCCCAAGTGAGCAGTTCTTC
TRBJ2-3 TRBV11-2 TRBD2 few CASSLGGSGGYTDTQYF TGTGCCAGCAGCTTAGGGGGTAGCGGGGGGTACACAGATACGCAGTATTTT
TRBJ2-4 TRBV12-3/TRBV12-4 TRBD1 . CASRKEGTVIQYF TGTGCCAGCAGGAAAGAGGGGACAGTCATTCAGTACTTC
TRBJ1-1 TRBV7-9 . . CASSSSPGTQNTEAFF TGTGCCAGCAGCTCCAGTCCCGGGACACAGAACACTGAAGCTTTCTTT
TRBJ1-1 TRBV7-9 . . CASSLAGRATEAFF TGTGCCAGCAGCTTAGCGGGCAGGGCGACTGAAGCTTTCTTT
TRBJ1-3 TRBV18 TRBD1 . CASSLTTGGYSGNTIYF TGTGCCAGCTCACTTACCACAGGGGGATACTCTGGAAACACCATATATTTT
TRBJ1-3 TRBV5-1 . . CASSSGTGAFSGNTIYF TGCGCCAGCAGCTCCGGGACGGGAGCTTTCTCTGGAAACACCATATATTTT
TRBJ1-6 TRBV3-1/TRBV3-2 . once CASRTGIRGSPLHF TGTGCCAGCAGAACCGGGATCAGGGGTTCACCCCTCCACTTT
TRBJ1-2 TRBV9 . . CASSPSSNYGYTF TGTGCCAGCAGCCCGAGTTCTAACTATGGCTACACCTTC
TRBJ1-2 TRBV18 . . CASSSRDKPAYGYTF TGTGCCAGCTCATCCCGGGACAAACCAGCCTATGGCTACACCTTC
TRBJ2-3 TRBV4-1 TRBD1 once CASSHRGQGRGDTQYF TGCGCCAGCAGCCACCGGGGACAGGGCCGGGGAGATACGCAGTATTTT
TRBJ1-6 TRBV2 . . CASRGEGRSPLHF TGTGCCAGCAGAGGGGAAGGACGTTCACCCCTCCACTTT
TRBJ1-2 TRBV7-8 TRBD1 . CASSLSLIGAGTGEGYTF TGTGCCAGCAGCTTATCACTTATCGGGGCCGGGACAGGGGAGGGCTACACCTTC
TRBJ1-2 TRBV3-1/TRBV3-2 . . CASSQGGRRSDGYTF TGTGCCAGCAGCCAAGGAGGCCGCAGATCTGACGGCTACACCTTC
TRBJ2-3 TRBV7-8 . . CASSLGGRTFFTDTQYF TGTGCCAGCAGCTTAGGGGGCAGGACCTTCTTCACAGATACGCAGTATTTT
TRBJ1-2 TRBV7-8 TRBD1 . CASSSHADREQF TGTGCCAGCAGCTCGCACGCCGACAGGGAGCAATTC
TRBJ2-7 TRBV7-9 . few CASSSRLDPGYEQYF TGTGCCAGCAGCTCTAGACTAGACCCCGGCTACGAGCAGTACTTC
TRBJ1-1 TRBV18 . . CASSSTVNTEAFF TGTGCCAGCTCATCAACAGTTAACACTGAAGCTTTCTTT
TRBJ1-5 TRBV5-1 . once CASSLDHRGNQPQHF TGCGCCAGCAGCTTGGATCACAGGGGCAATCAGCCCCAGCATTTT
TRBJ2-7 TRBV5-6 TRBD1 . CASSVPGQGVSYEQYF TGTGCCAGCAGCGTCCCGGGACAGGGGGTATCGTACGAGCAGTACTTC
TRBJ1-2 TRBV3-1/TRBV3-2 TRBD1 once CASSHSGGEGYGYTF TGTGCCAGCAGCCACTCAGGGGGCGAAGGCTATGGCTACACCTTC
TRBJ1-2 TRBV27 TRBD1 . CASSPLQGLYGYTF TGTGCCAGCAGTCCCTTACAGGGGCTCTATGGCTACACCTTC
TRBJ1-1 TRBV18 . . CASSPQGGDTEAFF TGTGCCAGCTCACCCCAGGGCGGGGACACTGAAGCTTTCTTT
TRBJ1-4 TRBV9 TRBD1 few CASSSNRGPWEKLFF TGTGCCAGCAGTTCAAACAGGGGCCCTTGGGAAAAACTGTTTTTT
TRBJ2-3 TRBV6-5 . . CASSSSRNTQYF TGTGCCAGCAGTTCCTCCAGAAATACGCAGTATTTT
TRBJ1-1 TRBV5-1 TRBD1 few CASSRTGVTEAFF TGCGCCAGCAGCAGGACAGGGGTAACTGAAGCTTTCTTT
TRBJ1-4 TRBV2 . . CASSGQLNNEKLFF TGTGCCAGCAGTGGACAGCTCAACAATGAAAAACTGTTTTTT
TRBJ2-1 TRBV3-1/TRBV3-2 TRBD2 . CASSPRGGLGEQFF TGTGCCAGCAGCCCACGGGGGGGCCTTGGTGAGCAGTTCTTC